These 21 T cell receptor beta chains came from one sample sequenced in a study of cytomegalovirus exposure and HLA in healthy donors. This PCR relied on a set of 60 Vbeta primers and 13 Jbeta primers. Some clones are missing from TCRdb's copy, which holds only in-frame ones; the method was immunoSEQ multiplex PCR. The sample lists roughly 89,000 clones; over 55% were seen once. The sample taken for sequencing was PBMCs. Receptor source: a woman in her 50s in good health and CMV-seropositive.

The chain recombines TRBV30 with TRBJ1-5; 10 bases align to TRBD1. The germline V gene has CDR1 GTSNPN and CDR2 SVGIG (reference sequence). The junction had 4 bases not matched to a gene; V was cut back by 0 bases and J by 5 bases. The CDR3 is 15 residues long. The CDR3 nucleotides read TGTGCCTGGAGTGTAGGGGGGACAGGGGATCAGCCCCAGCATTTT. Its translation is CAWSVGGTGDQPQHF.

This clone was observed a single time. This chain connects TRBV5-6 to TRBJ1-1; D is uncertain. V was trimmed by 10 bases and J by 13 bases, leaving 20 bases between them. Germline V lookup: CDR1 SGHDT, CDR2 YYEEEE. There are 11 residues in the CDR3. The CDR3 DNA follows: TGTGCCTCAGGTAACCTGGGGAGTGTTTTCTTT. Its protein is CASGNLGSVFF.

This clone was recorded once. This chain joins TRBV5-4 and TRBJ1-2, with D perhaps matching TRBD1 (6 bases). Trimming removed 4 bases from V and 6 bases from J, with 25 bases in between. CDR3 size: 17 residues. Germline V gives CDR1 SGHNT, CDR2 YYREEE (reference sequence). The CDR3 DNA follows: TGTGCCAGCAGCACAATCAGTTGGACAGAAACAGACCATGGCTACACCTTC. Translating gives CASSTISWTETDHGYTF.

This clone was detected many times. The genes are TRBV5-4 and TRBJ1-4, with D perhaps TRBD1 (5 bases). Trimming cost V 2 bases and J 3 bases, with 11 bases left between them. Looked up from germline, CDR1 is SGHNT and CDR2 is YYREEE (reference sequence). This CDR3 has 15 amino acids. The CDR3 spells CASSFRAGSNEKLFF. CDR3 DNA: TGTGCCAGCAGCTTTAGGGCAGGGTCTAATGAAAAACTGTTTTTT.

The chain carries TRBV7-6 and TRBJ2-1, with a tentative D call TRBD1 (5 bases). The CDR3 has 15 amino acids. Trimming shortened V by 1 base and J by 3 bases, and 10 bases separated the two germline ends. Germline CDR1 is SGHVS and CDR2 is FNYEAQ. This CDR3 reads CASSLEVGDYNEQFF. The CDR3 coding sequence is TGTGCCAGCAGCTTAGAGGTAGGGGACTACAATGAGCAGTTCTTC.

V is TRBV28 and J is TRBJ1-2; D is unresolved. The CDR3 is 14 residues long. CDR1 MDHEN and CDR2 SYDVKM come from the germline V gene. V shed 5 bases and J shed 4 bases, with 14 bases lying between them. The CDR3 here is CASSLRTGLYGYTF. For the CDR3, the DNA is TGTGCCAGCAGTCTACGGACTGGACTCTATGGCTACACCTTC.

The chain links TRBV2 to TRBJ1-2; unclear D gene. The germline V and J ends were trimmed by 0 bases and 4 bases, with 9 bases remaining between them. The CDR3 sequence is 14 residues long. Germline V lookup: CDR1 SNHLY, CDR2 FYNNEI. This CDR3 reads CASSEAADFYGYTF. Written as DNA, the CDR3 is TGTGCCAGCAGTGAAGCGGCGGATTTCTATGGCTACACCTTC. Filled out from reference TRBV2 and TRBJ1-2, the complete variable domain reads EPEVTQTPSHQVTQMGQEVILRCVPISNHLYFYWYRQILGQKVEFLVSFYNNEISEKSEIFDDQFSVERPDGSNFTLKIRSTKLEDSAMYFCASSEAADFYGYTFGSGTRLTVV.

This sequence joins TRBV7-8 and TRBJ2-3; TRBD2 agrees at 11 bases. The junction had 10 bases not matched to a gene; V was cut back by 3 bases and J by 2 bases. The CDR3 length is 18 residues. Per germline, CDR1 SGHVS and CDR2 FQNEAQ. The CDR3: CASSLTPGLADDTDTQYF. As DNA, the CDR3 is TGTGCCAGCAGCTTGACTCCGGGACTAGCGGACGACACAGATACGCAGTATTTT.

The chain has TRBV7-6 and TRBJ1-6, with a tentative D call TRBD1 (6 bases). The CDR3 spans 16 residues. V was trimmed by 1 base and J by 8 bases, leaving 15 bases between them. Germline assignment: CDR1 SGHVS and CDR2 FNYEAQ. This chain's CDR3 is CASSLGAQGRDSPLHF. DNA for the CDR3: TGTGCCAGCAGCTTAGGTGCTCAGGGGAGGGATTCACCCCTCCACTTT.

CDR3 nucleotide sequence: TGTGCCTCTTCCCCGGCCTACGAGCAGTACTTC. Translated: CASSPAYEQYF. The chain couples TRBV10-3 to TRBJ2-7; D gene ambiguous. Between the trimmed V and J ends, which lost 11 bases and 2 bases, there was a span of 10 bases. This CDR3 has 11 residues. Germline V CDR1 and CDR2: ENHRY, SYGVKD.

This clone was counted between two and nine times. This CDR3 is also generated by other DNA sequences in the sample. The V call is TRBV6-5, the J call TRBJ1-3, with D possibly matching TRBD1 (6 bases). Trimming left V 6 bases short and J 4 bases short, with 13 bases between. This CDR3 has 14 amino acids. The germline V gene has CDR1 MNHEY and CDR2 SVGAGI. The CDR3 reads CASSLTGLGNTIYF. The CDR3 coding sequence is TGTGCCAGCAGCCTCACAGGGCTCGGAAACACCATATATTTT.

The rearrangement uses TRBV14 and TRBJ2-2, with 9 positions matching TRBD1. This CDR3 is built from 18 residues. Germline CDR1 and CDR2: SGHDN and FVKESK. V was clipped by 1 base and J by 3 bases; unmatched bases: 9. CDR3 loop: CASSQGGTGLGDTGELFF. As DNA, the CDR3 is TGTGCCAGCAGCCAAGGAGGGACAGGGTTGGGAGACACCGGGGAGCTGTTTTTT.

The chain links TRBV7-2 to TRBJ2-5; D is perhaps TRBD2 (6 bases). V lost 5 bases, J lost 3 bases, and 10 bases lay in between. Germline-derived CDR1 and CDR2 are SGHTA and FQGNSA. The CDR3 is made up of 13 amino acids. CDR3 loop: CASSQTREETQYF. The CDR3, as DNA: TGTGCCAGCAGCCAGACTAGAGAAGAGACCCAGTACTTC.

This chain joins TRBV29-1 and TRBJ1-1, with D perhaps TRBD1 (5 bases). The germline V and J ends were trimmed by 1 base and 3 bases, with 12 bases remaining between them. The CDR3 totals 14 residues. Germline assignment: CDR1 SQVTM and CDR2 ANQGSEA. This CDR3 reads CSVEVVKGDTEAFF. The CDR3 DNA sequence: TGCAGCGTTGAAGTGGTAAAAGGGGACACTGAAGCTTTCTTT.

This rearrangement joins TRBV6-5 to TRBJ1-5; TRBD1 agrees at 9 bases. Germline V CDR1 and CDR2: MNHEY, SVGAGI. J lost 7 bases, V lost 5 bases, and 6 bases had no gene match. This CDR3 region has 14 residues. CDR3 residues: CASSRTGGVQPQHF. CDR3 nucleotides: TGTGCCAGCAGTCGAACAGGGGGCGTACAGCCCCAGCATTTT.

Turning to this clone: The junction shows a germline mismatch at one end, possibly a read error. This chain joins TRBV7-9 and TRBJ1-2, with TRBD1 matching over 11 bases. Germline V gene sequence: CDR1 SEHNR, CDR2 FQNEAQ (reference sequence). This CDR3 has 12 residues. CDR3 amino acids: CSSSLDRGPPTF. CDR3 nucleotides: TGTTCCAGCAGCTTGGACAGGGGGCCCCCCACCTTC. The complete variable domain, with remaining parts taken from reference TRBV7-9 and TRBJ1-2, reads DTGVSQNPRHKITKRGQNVTFRCDPISEHNRLYWYRQTLGQGPEFLTYFQNEAQLEKSRLLSDRFSAERPKGSFSTLEIQRTEQGDSAMYLCSSSLDRGPPTFGSGTRLTVV.

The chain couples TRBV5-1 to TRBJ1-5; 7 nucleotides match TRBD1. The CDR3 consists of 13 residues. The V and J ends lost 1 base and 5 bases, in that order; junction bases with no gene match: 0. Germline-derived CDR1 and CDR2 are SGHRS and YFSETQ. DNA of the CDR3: TGCGCCAGCAGCTTGCAGGGGGATCAGCCCCAGCATTTT. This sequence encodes CASSLQGDQPQHF.

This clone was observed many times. CDR3: CASSEGLAGDFSYNEQFF. CDR3 coding DNA: TGTGCCAGCAGTGAGGGACTAGCGGGGGACTTTTCCTACAATGAGCAGTTCTTC. The chain has TRBV6-1 and TRBJ2-1; 14 nucleotides align to TRBD2. V lost 3 bases, J lost 1 base, and 5 bases stayed unmatched. This CDR3 contains 18 residues. Per the germline V gene, CDR1 is MNHNS and CDR2 is SASEGT.

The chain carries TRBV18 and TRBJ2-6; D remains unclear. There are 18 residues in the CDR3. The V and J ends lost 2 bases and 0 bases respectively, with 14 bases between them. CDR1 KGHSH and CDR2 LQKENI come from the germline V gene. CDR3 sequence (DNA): TGTGCCAGCTCACCAGAGGCAGACTGGAGCTCTGGGGCCAACGTCCTGACTTTC. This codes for CASSPEADWSSGANVLTF.

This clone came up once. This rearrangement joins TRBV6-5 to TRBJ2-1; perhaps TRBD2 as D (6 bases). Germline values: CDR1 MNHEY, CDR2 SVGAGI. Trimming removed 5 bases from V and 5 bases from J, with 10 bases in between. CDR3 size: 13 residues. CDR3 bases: TGTGCCAGCAGTGGGTGGGGGGACAATGAGCAGTTCTTC. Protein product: CASSGWGDNEQFF.

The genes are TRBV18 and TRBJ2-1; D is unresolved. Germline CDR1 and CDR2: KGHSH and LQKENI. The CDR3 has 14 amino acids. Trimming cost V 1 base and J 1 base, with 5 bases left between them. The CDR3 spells CASSPQASYNEQFF. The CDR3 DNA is TGTGCCAGCTCACCACAAGCTTCCTACAATGAGCAGTTCTTC.